One TCR beta chain is described in this entry. Trimming took off 10 bases at V and 9 bases at J, with 16 bases between the two ends. The CDR3 has 12 amino acids. Generated by immunoSEQ multiplex PCR, the TCRdb table keeps only in-frame clones and is missing some. The table records more than 85,000 clones, roughly 80% of them present only once. The sample is drawn from a study of T cell responses to AZD1222 COVID-19 vaccine. Source: peripheral blood, taken on day 0 of AZD1222 vaccination. This chain links TRBV12-3 or TRBV12-4 with TRBJ2-1; D ambiguous. The TCR originated in an adult in good health. The CDR3 is CATSASTGEQFF. In nucleotides, the CDR3 is TGTGCCACCTCGGCTAGTACCGGTGAGCAGTTCTTC.